This TCR beta chain was sequenced for a study of blood T cell repertoires in COVID-19. Original processing methods: The assay estimated nucleated cells by amplifying reference gene primers. Produced via immunoSEQ multiplex PCR; TCRdb's table is partial and in-frame only. V and J calls and clone size are as listed in that table; D and trimming were resolved from the DNA. The sample records 380,000 or so clones, 70% to 90% being singletons. The sequenced sample consisted of PBMCs or T cells enriched from blood (not recorded which). The clonotype was recovered from a woman younger than 45 with acute COVID-19.

The CDR3: CASSQDVPWRTGLHEQYF. CDR3 nucleotide sequence: TGTGCCAGCAGCCAAGACGTCCCGTGGAGGACAGGGCTTCACGAGCAGTACTTC. The chain uses TRBV4-2 and TRBJ2-7; TRBD1 aligns across 8 bases. This CDR3 contains 18 residues. The germline gives CDR1 LGHNA, CDR2 YNFKEQ. The V gene end was trimmed by 0 bases and the J gene end by 5 bases; junction bases not matched to a gene: 15.